A selection of T cell receptor beta chains follows, all from one sample in a study of blood T cell repertoires in COVID-19. Assay used: immunoSEQ multiplex PCR; TCRdb lists only in-frame clones, some missing. Of 350,000 to 450,000 clones in the sample, about 88% were seen once. Input material: peripheral blood. Receptor source: a woman aged 40 to 50 with COVID-19, enrolled during active disease. The CDR3 runs from the conserved cysteine through the conserved F or W. The order of the fields is J gene, D gene, V gene, clone size, CDR3 protein, CDR3 DNA. A D gene is named only where the DNA matches it firmly. Where a row states a size, it is once, few, many or the class of an expanded clone; other rows omit it.

j_gene: TRBJ2-5
d_gene: TRBD2
v_gene: TRBV6-2/TRBV6-3
abundance: NA
CDR3aa: CASSYFLGGGQWDQETQYF
CDR3nt: TGTGCCAGCAGTTACTTCCTCGGGGGGGGCCAGTGGGACCAAGAGACCCAGTACTTC

j_gene: TRBJ2-5
d_gene: TRBD1
v_gene: TRBV6-2/TRBV6-3
abundance: NA
CDR3aa: CASSPTGVQTQYF
CDR3nt: TGTGCCAGCAGTCCGACAGGGGTCCAGACCCAGTACTTC

j_gene: TRBJ2-7
d_gene: TRBD2
v_gene: TRBV3-1/TRBV3-2
abundance: NA
CDR3aa: CASSQVEGLGNEQYF
CDR3nt: TGTGCCAGCAGCCAAGTTGAGGGACTAGGCAACGAGCAGTACTTC

j_gene: TRBJ2-7
d_gene: TRBD2
v_gene: TRBV2
abundance: NA
CDR3aa: CASSLRLAGDSEQYF
CDR3nt: TGTGCCAGCAGCCTGAGACTAGCGGGAGATTCCGAGCAGTACTTC

j_gene: TRBJ1-1
d_gene: TRBD1
v_gene: TRBV12-5
abundance: NA
CDR3aa: CASGLVLSRGPGEAFF
CDR3nt: TGTGCTAGTGGTTTGGTACTGAGCAGGGGGCCTGGTGAAGCTTTCTTT

j_gene: TRBJ1-1
d_gene: TRBD1
v_gene: TRBV9
abundance: once
CDR3aa: CASSVLQGQVTEAFF
CDR3nt: TGTGCCAGCAGCGTATTACAGGGGCAGGTCACTGAAGCTTTCTTT

j_gene: TRBJ2-1
d_gene: TRBD2
v_gene: TRBV4-3
abundance: NA
CDR3aa: CASSQDTSGIYNEQFF
CDR3nt: TGCGCCAGCAGCCAAGATACTAGCGGCATCTACAATGAGCAGTTCTTC

j_gene: TRBJ1-1
d_gene: TRBD1
v_gene: TRBV7-9
abundance: NA
CDR3aa: CASSLTGGIGGTEAFF
CDR3nt: TGTGCCAGCAGCCTGACAGGGGGCATCGGTGGGACTGAAGCTTTCTTT

j_gene: TRBJ2-5
d_gene: NA
v_gene: TRBV12-3/TRBV12-4
abundance: NA
CDR3aa: CASSLGAAETQYF
CDR3nt: TGTGCCAGCAGTTTAGGGGCTGCGGAGACCCAGTACTTC

j_gene: TRBJ1-4
d_gene: NA
v_gene: TRBV6-5
abundance: few
CDR3aa: CATAPWGQSDEKLFF
CDR3nt: TGTGCCACAGCCCCCTGGGGGCAGAGCGATGAAAAACTGTTTTTT

j_gene: TRBJ1-4
d_gene: NA
v_gene: TRBV19
abundance: NA
CDR3aa: CASSGHRGGKLFF
CDR3nt: TGTGCCAGTAGTGGACATAGGGGGGGGAAACTGTTTTTT

j_gene: TRBJ1-1
d_gene: TRBD1
v_gene: TRBV12-3/TRBV12-4
abundance: NA
CDR3aa: CASSRQGWTEAFF
CDR3nt: TGTGCCAGCAGTAGACAGGGTTGGACTGAAGCTTTCTTT

j_gene: TRBJ1-5
d_gene: NA
v_gene: TRBV7-2
abundance: NA
CDR3aa: CASSPMRLGANQPQHF
CDR3nt: TGTGCCAGCAGCCCGATGAGACTGGGGGCAAATCAGCCCCAGCATTTT

j_gene: TRBJ2-7
d_gene: NA
v_gene: TRBV6-5
abundance: NA
CDR3aa: CASSYADITSYEQYF
CDR3nt: TGTGCCAGCAGTTACGCCGACATCACGAGCTACGAGCAGTACTTC

j_gene: TRBJ2-7
d_gene: NA
v_gene: TRBV5-5
abundance: NA
CDR3aa: CASSPDGAYEQYF
CDR3nt: TGTGCCAGCAGCCCCGACGGAGCCTACGAGCAGTACTTC

j_gene: TRBJ1-6
d_gene: TRBD1
v_gene: TRBV19
abundance: NA
CDR3aa: CATAGGLGYNSPLHF
CDR3nt: TGTGCCACCGCAGGGGGATTAGGGTATAATTCACCCCTCCACTTT